The clone carrying this T cell receptor (beta chain) was seen many times. The record originates from a study of identical twins. Per germline, CDR1 SNHLY and CDR2 FYNNEI. This CDR3 contains 13 residues. The J segment lost 4 bases and the V segment lost 7 bases, leaving 5 bases of the junction unmatched. In TCRdb, the 5' RACE reads were re-called with MiXCR into one record per CDR3 protein. In the table there are 250,000 to 350,000 distinct CDR3 sequences, about 8.3% of which are singletons. These data were likewise used in another study, on yellow fever vaccine responses in identical twins.

This TCR derives from a woman aged 18-35 years in good health. The rearrangement joins TRBV2 to TRBJ1-2, with 8 bases identical to TRBD1. The sequenced material came from memory (CD45RO+) T cells sorted from blood. Here the CDR3 DNA reads TGTGCCAGCACAGGGGGCTTTAGCTATGGCTACACCTTC. Encoded protein: CASTGGFSYGYTF. Variable domain in full (rest from reference TRBV2 and TRBJ1-2): EPEVTQTPSHQVTQMGQEVILRCVPISNHLYFYWYRQILGQKVEFLVSFYNNEISEKSEIFDDQFSVERPDGSNFTLKIRSTKLEDSAMYFCASTGGFSYGYTFGSGTRLTVV.